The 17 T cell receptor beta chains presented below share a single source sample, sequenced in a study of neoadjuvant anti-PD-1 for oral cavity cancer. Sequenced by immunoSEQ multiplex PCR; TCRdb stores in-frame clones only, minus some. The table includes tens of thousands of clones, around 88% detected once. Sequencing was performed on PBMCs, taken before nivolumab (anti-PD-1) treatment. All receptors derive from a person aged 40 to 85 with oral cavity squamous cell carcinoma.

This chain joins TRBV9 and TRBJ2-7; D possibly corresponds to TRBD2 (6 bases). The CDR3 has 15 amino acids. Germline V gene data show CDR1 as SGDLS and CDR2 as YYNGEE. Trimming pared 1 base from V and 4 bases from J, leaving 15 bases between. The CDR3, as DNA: TGTGCCAGCAGCGTAAATAGCGGAGCTAATTACGAGCAGTACTTC. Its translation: CASSVNSGANYEQYF.

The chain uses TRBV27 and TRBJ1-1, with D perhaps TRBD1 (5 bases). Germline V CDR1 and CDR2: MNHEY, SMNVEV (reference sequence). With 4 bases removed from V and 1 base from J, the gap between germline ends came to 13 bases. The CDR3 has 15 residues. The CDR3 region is CASSSRVLGNTEAFF. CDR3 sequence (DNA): TGTGCCAGCAGTTCCAGGGTTCTGGGGAACACTGAAGCTTTCTTT.

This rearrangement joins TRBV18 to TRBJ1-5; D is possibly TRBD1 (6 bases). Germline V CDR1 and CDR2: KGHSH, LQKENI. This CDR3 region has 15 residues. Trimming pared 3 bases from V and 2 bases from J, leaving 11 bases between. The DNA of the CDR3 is TGTGCCAGCTCACCGGGGGGCCTGGGCAATCAGCCCCAGCATTTT. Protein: CASSPGGLGNQPQHF.

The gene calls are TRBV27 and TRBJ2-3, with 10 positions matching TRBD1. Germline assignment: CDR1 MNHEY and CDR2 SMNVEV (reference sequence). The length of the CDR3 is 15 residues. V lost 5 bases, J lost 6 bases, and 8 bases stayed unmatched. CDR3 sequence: CASSPDRGLGDTQYF. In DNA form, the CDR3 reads TGTGCCAGCAGTCCCGACAGGGGGCTTGGGGATACGCAGTATTTT.

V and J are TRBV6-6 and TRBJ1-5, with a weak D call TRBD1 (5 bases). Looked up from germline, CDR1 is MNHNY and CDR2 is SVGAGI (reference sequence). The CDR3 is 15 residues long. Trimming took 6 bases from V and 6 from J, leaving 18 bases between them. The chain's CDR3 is CASSHIGGVGQPQHF. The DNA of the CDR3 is TGTGCCAGCAGCCACATCGGGGGGGTGGGTCAGCCCCAGCATTTT.

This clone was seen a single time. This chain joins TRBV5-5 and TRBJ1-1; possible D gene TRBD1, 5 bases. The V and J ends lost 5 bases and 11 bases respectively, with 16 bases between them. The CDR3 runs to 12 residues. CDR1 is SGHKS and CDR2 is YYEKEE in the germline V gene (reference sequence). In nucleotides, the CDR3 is TGTGCCAGCAGTTACACCGTCAGGGACGCTTTCTTT. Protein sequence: CASSYTVRDAFF.

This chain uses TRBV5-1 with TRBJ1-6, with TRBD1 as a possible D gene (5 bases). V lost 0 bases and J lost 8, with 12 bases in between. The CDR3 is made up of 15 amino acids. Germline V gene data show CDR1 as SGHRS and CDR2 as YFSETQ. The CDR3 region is CASSLAGTFYSPLHF. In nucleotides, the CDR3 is TGCGCCAGCAGCTTGGCAGGGACCTTTTATTCACCCCTCCACTTT.

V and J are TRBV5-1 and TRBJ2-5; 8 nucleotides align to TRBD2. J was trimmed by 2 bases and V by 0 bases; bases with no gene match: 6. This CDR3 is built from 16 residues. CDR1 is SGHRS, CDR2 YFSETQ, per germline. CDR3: CASSLVAGGTQETQYF. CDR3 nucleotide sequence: TGCGCCAGCAGCTTGGTTGCGGGAGGAACACAAGAGACCCAGTACTTC.

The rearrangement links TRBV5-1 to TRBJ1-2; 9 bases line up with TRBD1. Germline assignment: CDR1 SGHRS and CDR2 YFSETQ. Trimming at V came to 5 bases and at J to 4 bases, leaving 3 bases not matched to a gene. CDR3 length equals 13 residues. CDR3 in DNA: TGCGCCAGCAGGAAGACAGGGGGCTATGGCTACACCTTC. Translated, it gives CASRKTGGYGYTF.

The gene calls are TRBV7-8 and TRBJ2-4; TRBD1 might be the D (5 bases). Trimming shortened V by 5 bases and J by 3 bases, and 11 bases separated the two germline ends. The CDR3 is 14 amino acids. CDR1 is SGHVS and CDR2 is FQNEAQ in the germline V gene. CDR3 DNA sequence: TGTGCCAGCAGCCAAGACAGAGTCAAAAACATTCAGTACTTC. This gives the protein CASSQDRVKNIQYF.

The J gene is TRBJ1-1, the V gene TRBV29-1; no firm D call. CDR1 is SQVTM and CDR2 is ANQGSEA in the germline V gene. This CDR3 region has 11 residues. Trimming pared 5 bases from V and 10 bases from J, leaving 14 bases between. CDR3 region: CSVSMGLVAFF. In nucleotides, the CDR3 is TGCAGCGTTAGCATGGGTTTAGTAGCTTTCTTT.

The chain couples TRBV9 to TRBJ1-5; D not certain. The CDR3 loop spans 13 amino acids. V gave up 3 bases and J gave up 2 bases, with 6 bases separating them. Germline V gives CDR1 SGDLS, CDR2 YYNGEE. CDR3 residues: CASSAGGNQPQHF. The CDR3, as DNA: TGTGCCAGCAGCGCCGGGGGCAATCAGCCCCAGCATTTT.

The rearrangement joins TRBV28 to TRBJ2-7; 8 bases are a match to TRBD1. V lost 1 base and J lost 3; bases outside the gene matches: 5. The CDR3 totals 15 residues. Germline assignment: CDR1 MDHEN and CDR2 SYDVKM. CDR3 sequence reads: CASSLSGTGHYEQYF. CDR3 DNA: TGTGCCAGCAGTTTATCCGGGACAGGACACTACGAGCAGTACTTC.

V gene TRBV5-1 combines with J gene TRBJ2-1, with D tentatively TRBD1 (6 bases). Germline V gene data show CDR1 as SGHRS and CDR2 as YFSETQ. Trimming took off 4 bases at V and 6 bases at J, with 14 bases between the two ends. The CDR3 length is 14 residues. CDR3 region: CASSHPDRSNEQFF. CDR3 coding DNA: TGCGCCAGCAGCCATCCCGACAGGAGCAATGAGCAGTTCTTC.

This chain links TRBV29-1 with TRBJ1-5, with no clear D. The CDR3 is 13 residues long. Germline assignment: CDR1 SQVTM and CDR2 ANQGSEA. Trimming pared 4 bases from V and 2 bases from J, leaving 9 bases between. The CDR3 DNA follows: TGCAGCGTTGCAGGAGGACGCAATCAGCCCCAGCATTTT. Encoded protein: CSVAGGRNQPQHF. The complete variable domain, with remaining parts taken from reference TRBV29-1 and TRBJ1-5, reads SAVISQKPSRDICQRGTSLTIQCQVDSQVTMMFWYRQQPGQSLTLIATANQGSEATYESGFVIDKFPISRPNLTFSTLTVSNMSPEDSSIYLCSVAGGRNQPQHFGDGTRLSIL.

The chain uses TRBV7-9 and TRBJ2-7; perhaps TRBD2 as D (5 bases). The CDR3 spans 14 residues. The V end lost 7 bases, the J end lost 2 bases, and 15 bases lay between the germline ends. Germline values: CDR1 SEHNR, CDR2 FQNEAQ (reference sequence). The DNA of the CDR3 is TGTGCCAGCACCCTGAGCCGGGAAGCCTACGAGCAGTACTTC. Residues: CASTLSREAYEQYF. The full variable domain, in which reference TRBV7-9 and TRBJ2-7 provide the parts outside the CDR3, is DTGVSQNPRHKITKRGQNVTFRCDPISEHNRLYWYRQTLGQGPEFLTYFQNEAQLEKSRLLSDRFSAERPKGSFSTLEIQRTEQGDSAMYLCASTLSREAYEQYFGPGTRLTVT.

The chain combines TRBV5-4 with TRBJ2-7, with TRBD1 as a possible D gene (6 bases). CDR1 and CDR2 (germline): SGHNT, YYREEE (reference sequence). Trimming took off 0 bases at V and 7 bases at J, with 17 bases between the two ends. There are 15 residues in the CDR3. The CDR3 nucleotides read TGTGCCAGCAGCTTGGATACAGGGATGTCTGGTGAGCAGTACTTC. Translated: CASSLDTGMSGEQYF.